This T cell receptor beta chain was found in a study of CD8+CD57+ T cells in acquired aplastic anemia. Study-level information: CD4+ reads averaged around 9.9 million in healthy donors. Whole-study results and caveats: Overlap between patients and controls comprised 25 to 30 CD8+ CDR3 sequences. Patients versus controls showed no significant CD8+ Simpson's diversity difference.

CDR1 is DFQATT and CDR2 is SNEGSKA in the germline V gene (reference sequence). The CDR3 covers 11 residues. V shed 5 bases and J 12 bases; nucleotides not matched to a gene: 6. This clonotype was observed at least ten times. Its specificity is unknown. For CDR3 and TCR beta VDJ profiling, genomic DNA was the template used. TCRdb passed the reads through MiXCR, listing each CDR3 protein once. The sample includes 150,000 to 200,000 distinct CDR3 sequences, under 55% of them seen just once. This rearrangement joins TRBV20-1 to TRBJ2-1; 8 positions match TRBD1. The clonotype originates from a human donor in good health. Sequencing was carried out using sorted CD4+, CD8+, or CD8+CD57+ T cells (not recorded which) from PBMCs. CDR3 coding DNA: TGCAGTGCTGACAGGGGTCTGGTGCAGTTCTTC. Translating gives CSADRGLVQFF.